This TCR beta chain was retrieved from a study of HIV-infected patients and healthy controls. MiXCR, applied by TCRdb to the 5' RACE reads, yields one record per CDR3 protein. Seen here are 60,000 to 70,000 distinct CDR3 sequences, about 19% observed once, and the top ten hold under 1.5%. CDR1 and CDR2 (germline): SQVTM, ANQGSEA. Trimming shortened V by 4 bases and J by 0 bases, and 15 bases separated the two germline ends. The CDR3 is 15 amino acids. The sequencing sample was made of CD4+ T cells from blood. This sequence was found in a human donor in good health. V usage is TRBV29-1 and J usage is TRBJ1-1, with D perhaps matching TRBD1 (6 bases). This CDR3 is CSVGSWGAMNTEAFF. In nucleotides, the CDR3 is TGCAGCGTTGGTTCCTGGGGGGCTATGAACACTGAAGCTTTCTTT. Complete variable domain (other parts from reference TRBV29-1 and TRBJ1-1): SAVISQKPSRDICQRGTSLTIQCQVDSQVTMMFWYRQQPGQSLTLIATANQGSEATYESGFVIDKFPISRPNLTFSTLTVSNMSPEDSSIYLCSVGSWGAMNTEAFFGQGTRLTVV.